This TCR beta chain comes out of a study of T-cell memory formation after mild COVID-19 listed by TCRdb under 2021. The study in broad terms: TCR sequence clusters from the two donors were found to be largely donor specific. Longitudinal TCRalpha and TCRbeta repertoire sequencing tracked T-cell clones expanding and contracting after mild COVID-19 in a couple of donors. The cohort comprised two young, previously healthy adult volunteers, one female and one male. General conclusions and limits of the study: Balanced CD4/CD8 phenotypes were observed for clones contracting from day 15 to 85, whereas a bias towards CD4+ was observed for a second wave of clones expanding from day 15 to 37. Contracting CD4+ clones were found mainly in CM and EM memory subsets, while CD8+ clones were enriched in EMRA. SARS-CoV-2 specificity was not confirmed for the second-wave clones peaking on day 37. Some responding clones were found in pre-infection memory, which suggests that pre-existing cross-reactive memory T cells took part in the SARS-CoV-2 response. The study covered only a couple of mild cases, and larger cohorts including severe cases with pre-infection samples were considered necessary.

For this clonotype: Its antigen specificity is not known. Base qualities are not recorded, but no much larger clone differs from it by a single base.

Reads for this sample came from an Illumina NovaSeq 6000. Using 5'RACE with constant-segment primers, TCRalpha and TCRbeta cDNA libraries were constructed, with sample barcodes and unique molecular identifiers added in the process. Trizol reagent was used to extract RNA from every sample. Library amplification was performed in two PCR steps, and a second sample barcode and Illumina TruSeq adapters were introduced in the second step. Libraries were sequenced on an Illumina NovaSeq with 2 x 150 bp paired-end reads. In the paper's pipeline: Demultiplexing of reads and collapsing into UMI-guided consensus sequences were performed with migec v1.2.7. Using mixcr v2.1.11, UMI consensuses were aligned to TRA and TRB V and J templates and then assembled into clonotypes. Clonotypes were classified as expanded or contracted when called significant by both edgeR and NoisET, with noise models trained on biological replicates. For edgeR calls, the thresholds were a false discovery rate-adjusted p below 0.01 and a log2 fold-change of 1. As an exploratory analysis of dynamics, max-normalized trajectories of the 1000 most abundant clonotypes were examined by PCA with hierarchical clustering. Each responding clone was given a CD4 or CD8 phenotype based on the CD4+ and CD8+ repertoires, which had been sequenced separately. Using fastp at Q25 and MiXCR, TCRdb reprocessed the public reads and kept productive beta chains. Rows are combined by CDR3 protein, so each entry shows the most common genes and DNA. TCRdb's processing, not the study's, gives the V and J calls here. This sample comprises more than 150,000 distinct CDR3 sequences, approximately 17% of them detected only once. Roughly 4% of the sample is taken by the ten largest.

In the germline V gene, CDR1 corresponds to SNHLY and CDR2 to FYNNEI. The cysteine opens and the phenylalanine closes a CDR3 of 15 amino acids. The kept DNA is CDR3 alone, 45 bases in frame from the first base. V gives up 2 bases and J gives up 6 bases, and the segment between their germline ends measures 14 bases. Ficoll-Paque density gradient centrifugation was the method used to isolate PBMCs. The clonotype was recovered from a man younger than 35 who had mild COVID-19 (a few samples of this study predate the infection). The sample titles of this study are shuffled in the database, so cell type and time point are left out; the donor was told from shared clones. The rearrangement joined TRBV2 to TRBJ2-1; TRBD2 is perhaps the D gene, given 7 matching bases. Sequenced input: PBMCs or a T cell subset sorted from them (not recorded which). The CDR3 region: CASSERGTTGNEQFF. The DNA is as follows: TGTGCCAGCAGTGAAAGGGGGACTACCGGCAATGAGCAGTTCTTC.